The 27 T cell receptor beta chains listed next were all sequenced from one sample in a study of blood T cell repertoires in COVID-19. Sequenced by immunoSEQ multiplex PCR; TCRdb stores in-frame clones only, minus some. This table has 200,000 to 250,000 clones, around 83% appearing once. Source material: peripheral blood. These TCRs come from a man aged 40-49 years with acute or convalescent COVID-19.

V and J are TRBV4-2 and TRBJ2-7, with D tentatively TRBD1 (6 bases). CDR3 size: 15 residues. Germline V gives CDR1 LGHNA, CDR2 YNFKEQ. The V gene lost 3 bases and the J gene lost 4 bases, with 16 bases spanning the gap. The CDR3 here is CASSQDLDSAYEQYF. Written as DNA, the CDR3 is TGTGCCAGCAGCCAGGACTTGGACAGCGCGTACGAGCAGTACTTC.

The rearrangement joins TRBV6-2 or TRBV6-3 to TRBJ1-1, with D perhaps TRBD1 (6 bases). Germline lookup yields CDR1 MNHEY and CDR2 SVGEGT. The CDR3 sequence is 15 residues long. V was shortened by 1 base and J by 4 bases, with 13 bases between the two germline ends. The CDR3, as DNA: TGTGCCAGCAGTTACTTACCGGGACACGGCACTGAAGCTTTCTTT. This sequence encodes CASSYLPGHGTEAFF.

The rearrangement uses TRBV28 and TRBJ1-2; weak D call: TRBD1 (6 bases). Germline-derived CDR1 and CDR2 are MDHEN and SYDVKM. The CDR3 contains 15 residues. V gave up 4 bases and J gave up 8 bases, with 20 bases separating them. The CDR3 sequence is CASSSPRGGKEGYTF. The CDR3, as DNA: TGTGCCAGCAGTTCCCCAAGGGGGGGAAAGGAGGGCTACACCTTC.

This rearrangement joins TRBV7-2 to TRBJ1-1, with 8 bases fitting TRBD1. The V gene end was trimmed by 3 bases and the J gene end by 1 base; junction bases not matched to a gene: 4. CDR3 length equals 15 residues. CDR1 is SGHTA, CDR2 FQGNSA, per germline. The CDR3 is CASSFQGARNTEAFF. In DNA form, the CDR3 reads TGTGCCAGCAGCTTCCAGGGGGCGCGGAACACTGAAGCTTTCTTT.

This clone came up a few times. The rearrangement joins TRBV6-5 to TRBJ1-2; 11 bases match TRBD1. Per the germline V gene, CDR1 is MNHEY and CDR2 is SVGAGI. After removal of 6 bases from V and 6 bases from J, the junction contained 3 bases not matched to a gene. This CDR3 is built from 13 residues. For the CDR3, the DNA is TGTGCCAGCAGGGGGACAGGGGGTGATGGCTACACCTTC. Translation: CASRGTGGDGYTF.

The chain joins TRBV11-2 to TRBJ1-3, with 10 positions matching TRBD1. Germline V gene sequence: CDR1 SGHAT, CDR2 FQNNGV. The CDR3 covers 15 residues. J lost 1 base, V lost 4 bases, and 1 base had no gene match. CDR3 coding DNA: TGTGCCAGCAGCTCGGACAGGGGGTCTGGAAACACCATATATTTT. Translation: CASSSDRGSGNTIYF.

A few counts support this clone. The rearrangement joins TRBV2 to TRBJ1-6; D is ambiguous. Germline CDR1 SNHLY, CDR2 FYNNEI. V shed 7 bases and J shed 8 bases, with 15 bases lying between them. The CDR3 consists of 14 residues. CDR3 sequence: CASNSYNSDSPLHF. Written as DNA, the CDR3 is TGTGCCAGCAACAGCTACAATTCTGATTCACCCCTCCACTTT.

V usage is TRBV10-3 and J usage is TRBJ1-1; D uncertain. Germline-derived CDR1 and CDR2 are ENHRY and SYGVKD. Trimming removed 9 bases from V and 8 bases from J, with 16 bases in between. The CDR3 has 12 residues. The CDR3 here is CAIRETGNEAFF. The CDR3 DNA sequence: TGTGCCATAAGAGAAACGGGAAACGAAGCTTTCTTT.

The chain employs TRBV4-1 and TRBJ2-3, with TRBD2 matching 14 bases. After removal of 1 base from V and 2 bases from J, the junction contained 2 bases not matched to a gene. The CDR3 consists of 17 residues. Germline V CDR1 and CDR2: MGHRA, YSYEKL. As DNA, the CDR3 is TGCGCCAGCAGCCAAGGGGGACTAGCGGGGGTCACAGATACGCAGTATTTT. It specifies CASSQGGLAGVTDTQYF.

The chain links TRBV9 to TRBJ1-3; D possibly corresponds to TRBD1 (5 bases). This CDR3 has 16 residues. Germline assignment: CDR1 SGDLS and CDR2 YYNGEE. V was cut by 0 bases and J by 8 bases, with 18 bases left in between. This chain's CDR3 is CASSVEGTGGRDTIYF. In DNA form, the CDR3 reads TGTGCCAGCAGCGTAGAGGGTACGGGCGGCAGGGACACCATATATTTT.

V and J are TRBV5-5 and TRBJ2-7, with D uncertain. The germline gives CDR1 SGHKS, CDR2 YYEKEE (reference sequence). The CDR3 contains 14 residues. V lost 4 bases, J lost 2 bases, and 13 bases lay in between. The CDR3 here is CASSANSGAYEQYF. CDR3 DNA: TGTGCCAGCAGCGCGAACTCGGGTGCCTACGAGCAGTACTTC.

This clone has just one count. J is TRBJ1-2 and V is TRBV5-5; the D is unclear. Between the trimmed V and J ends, which lost 1 base and 5 bases, there was a span of 18 bases. The germline V gene has CDR1 SGHKS and CDR2 YYEKEE (reference sequence). CDR3 length: 16 amino acids. The CDR3 sequence is CASSLFLSAGGYGYTF. The CDR3 DNA reads as TGTGCCAGCAGCTTGTTTTTGTCCGCCGGCGGATATGGCTACACCTTC.

The chain uses TRBV30 and TRBJ2-1, with 7 bases matching TRBD1. The V gene's germline CDR1 is GTSNPN and CDR2 SVGIG (reference sequence). The CDR3 has 14 amino acids. After removal of 1 base from V and 3 bases from J, the junction contained 3 bases not matched to a gene. For the CDR3, the DNA is TGTGCCTGGAGTGGGGACAGAAACTACAATGAGCAGTTCTTC. Protein product: CAWSGDRNYNEQFF.

V usage is TRBV20-1 and J usage is TRBJ2-2; tentatively, D is TRBD1 (5 bases). V was shortened by 3 bases and J by 4 bases, with 18 bases between the two germline ends. CDR1 and CDR2 (germline): DFQATT, SNEGSKA (reference sequence). CDR3 length equals 16 residues. CDR3 coding DNA: TGCAGTGCTAGTCCCCACGCTGTGGGGCGCACCGGGGAGCTGTTTTTT. This translates into CSASPHAVGRTGELFF.

The V and J genes are TRBV3-1 (or the pseudogene TRBV3-2) and TRBJ1-2; 7 nucleotides match TRBD1. This CDR3 region has 15 residues. Looked up from germline, CDR1 is LGHDT and CDR2 is YNNKEL (reference sequence). J was trimmed by 7 bases and V by 0 bases; bases with no gene match: 8. CDR3 region: CASSQEGRGLSGYTF. In DNA, the CDR3 is TGTGCCAGCAGCCAAGAGGGAAGGGGGCTCAGTGGCTACACCTTC.

The rearrangement joins TRBV15 to TRBJ1-2; 7 positions match TRBD1. Germline values: CDR1 LNHNV, CDR2 YYDKDF (reference sequence). After removal of 3 bases from V and 4 bases from J, the junction contained 8 bases not matched to a gene. This CDR3 is built from 15 residues. This CDR3 reads CATSRTGTAGYGYTF. CDR3 nucleotides: TGTGCCACCAGCAGGACCGGGACAGCAGGCTATGGCTACACCTTC.

The chain has TRBV15 and TRBJ2-7; TRBD2 agrees at 9 bases. The CDR3 spans 19 residues. Germline values: CDR1 LNHNV, CDR2 YYDKDF (reference sequence). With V trimmed by 0 bases and J by 9 bases, 21 bases remained unmatched. The CDR3 DNA follows: TGTGCCACCAGCAGAGATCGCATCGGTTTGAGCGGGGGGCAAAGTGGGCAGTACTTC. This gives the protein CATSRDRIGLSGGQSGQYF.

Concerning this clone itself: Other DNA sequences in this sample translate to the same CDR3. The chain recombines TRBV6-5 with TRBJ1-2; TRBD1 is a possible D gene (6 bases). V lost 6 bases to trimming and J lost 3 bases, with 11 bases between them. CDR1 and CDR2 (germline): MNHEY, SVGAGI. This CDR3 is 13 amino acids long. DNA for the CDR3: TGTGCCAGCAGCTACGCAGGGGACTATGGCTACACCTTC. Protein sequence: CASSYAGDYGYTF.

The CDR3 sequence is CASSEGAGVRAFF. The DNA for the CDR3 is TGTGCCAGCAGTGAAGGAGCGGGGGTCCGAGCTTTCTTT. The V gene is TRBV6-1, the J gene TRBJ1-1; possibly TRBD1 for D (5 bases). Germline V gene sequence: CDR1 MNHNS, CDR2 SASEGT. This CDR3 is built from 13 residues. The germline V and J ends were trimmed by 1 base and 10 bases, with 13 bases remaining between them.

The chain carries TRBV11-3 and TRBJ2-5; D might be TRBD2 (7 bases). The CDR3 extends over 17 amino acids. Germline loops: CDR1 SGHNT, CDR2 YENEEA. V lost 5 bases and J 0 bases, leaving 19 bases between the germline ends. The CDR3 DNA reads as TGTGCCAGCAGCCCTGGGAGGGTGGGGGCCCACCAAGAGACCCAGTACTTC. Residues: CASSPGRVGAHQETQYF.

The chain employs TRBV27 and TRBJ1-3, with 12 bases that match TRBD1. CDR1 is MNHEY and CDR2 is SMNVEV in the germline V gene (reference sequence). The CDR3 has 19 residues. V lost 7 bases and J lost 8; bases outside the gene matches: 21. The DNA for the CDR3 is TGTGCCAGCACCCTCCCCGGGACAGGGGGCGTCCGGGAGGGATACACCATATATTTT. Amino acids: CASTLPGTGGVREGYTIYF.

V and J are TRBV27 and TRBJ2-3; 12 nucleotides align to TRBD2. Trimming cost V 5 bases and J 4 bases; bases outside gene matches: 7. Germline V gives CDR1 MNHEY, CDR2 SMNVEV (reference sequence). CDR3 size: 16 residues. In nucleotides, the CDR3 is TGTGCCAGCAGTCCCTTGACTAGCGGGGGTGCAGATACGCAGTATTTT. This gives the protein CASSPLTSGGADTQYF.

The chain combines TRBV5-4 with TRBJ1-2; TRBD1 might be the D (6 bases). CDR3 length: 14 amino acids. From germline, CDR1 is SGHNT and CDR2 YYREEE (reference sequence). The V end was cut by 3 bases, the J end by 8 bases, with 17 bases between. The CDR3 sequence is CASSSETGRRGYTF. The DNA of the CDR3 is TGTGCCAGCAGCTCGGAGACAGGCCGACGGGGCTACACCTTC.

The V gene is TRBV18, the J gene TRBJ2-1, with TRBD1 matching over 7 bases. The ends lost 3 bases at V and 5 bases at J; junction bases unmatched: 4. The germline V gene has CDR1 KGHSH and CDR2 LQKENI. CDR3 size: 14 residues. The CDR3 nucleotides read TGTGCCAGCTCACCCCTGGGGACAGACAATGAGCAGTTCTTC. Its protein is CASSPLGTDNEQFF.

J is TRBJ1-1 and V is TRBV4-2; 7 positions agree with TRBD1. This CDR3 has 14 residues. Germline V gives CDR1 LGHNA, CDR2 YNFKEQ. Trimming at V came to 2 bases and at J to 8 bases, leaving 8 bases not matched to a gene. Written as DNA, the CDR3 is TGTGCCAGCAGCCAAACTTCGGGACAGCTCGAAGCTTTCTTT. The encoded protein is CASSQTSGQLEAFF.

This clone was observed a handful of times. The genes are TRBV2 and TRBJ1-5; unclear D gene. The CDR3 totals 13 residues. V lost 4 bases, J lost 2 bases, and 6 bases lay in between. Germline CDR1 SNHLY, CDR2 FYNNEI. The chain's CDR3 is CASSGRGNQPQHF. The CDR3, as DNA: TGTGCCAGCAGTGGGAGGGGCAATCAGCCCCAGCATTTT.

The chain couples TRBV21-1 to TRBJ2-5; TRBD1, as called in the table, went unchecked against the DNA. TRBV21-1 is annotated as a pseudogene. This CDR3 contains 14 residues. The CDR3 sequence: CASSTRDREETQYF. The CDR3 nucleotides are TGTGCCAGCAGCACCCGGGACAGGGAAGAGACCCAGTACTTC.